The clone carrying this T cell receptor (beta chain) has just one count. The antigen remains unidentified. The sample comes from a study of T cells in localized non-small cell lung cancer. Trimming cost V 3 bases and J 4 bases, with 7 bases left between them. Germline lookup yields CDR1 SNHLY and CDR2 FYNNEI. The CDR3 loop spans 13 amino acids. The method was immunoSEQ multiplex PCR; TCRdb's version includes in-frame clones alone and lacks a portion of them. This sample has roughly 90,000 clones, with around 90% found just once. Regarding the study as a whole: There were a median around 57 of the top 100 tumor clones appearing in adjacent lung.

The TCR originated in a woman aged 35 to 69 with stage II squamous cell lung carcinoma. Specimen: PBMCs, collected before any cancer treatment. V is TRBV2 and J is TRBJ1-5, with unresolved D. CDR3 region: CASSEGRNQPQHF. The DNA of the CDR3 is TGTGCCAGCAGTGAGGGCAGAAATCAGCCCCAGCATTTT.